Below are 30 T cell receptor beta chains sequenced from a single sample in a study of blood T cell repertoires in COVID-19. Clones were sequenced by immunoSEQ multiplex PCR, and TCRdb holds only the in-frame ones, with some missing. This sample yields approximately 75,000 clones, of which 74% are seen a single time; 2% to 3% belongs to the top ten. What was sequenced was peripheral blood. Source of these receptors: a human donor with acute or convalescent COVID-19. The donor label of this sample is uncertain.

This clone was seen many times. V and J are TRBV3-1 (or the pseudogene TRBV3-2) and TRBJ2-2; tentatively, D is TRBD1 (6 bases). This CDR3 has 14 residues. V dropped 2 bases and J dropped 7 bases, with 11 bases sitting between them. Germline CDR1 reads LGHDT; CDR2 reads YNNKEL (reference sequence). The CDR3 region is CASSQLRGSGELFF. CDR3 in DNA: TGTGCCAGCAGCCAACTCAGGGGCAGCGGGGAGCTGTTTTTT.

CDR3 sequence (DNA): TGTGCCAGCAGGGCCTCTACCGGGACAGGGGCATCCAATCAGCCCCAGCATTTT. Amino acids: CASRASTGTGASNQPQHF. The J gene is TRBJ1-5, the V gene TRBV28; 10 positions agree with TRBD1. CDR1 is MDHEN and CDR2 is SYDVKM in the germline V gene. The CDR3 covers 18 residues. J lost 3 bases, V lost 6 bases, and 14 bases had no gene match.

The rearrangement joins TRBV7-2 to TRBJ1-2; a possible D gene is TRBD1 (6 bases). Germline values: CDR1 SGHTA, CDR2 FQGNSA. The CDR3 is 14 amino acids. Trimming left V 4 bases short and J 5 bases short, with 14 bases between. The CDR3 coding sequence is TGTGCCAGCAGCTCCCCCGGGACACCTTATGGCTACACCTTC. Encoded protein: CASSSPGTPYGYTF.

V gene TRBV3-1 (or the pseudogene TRBV3-2) combines with J gene TRBJ1-1, with D possibly TRBD1 on 6 matching bases. The V end lost 2 bases, the J end lost 4 bases, and 17 bases lay between the germline ends. The CDR3 extends over 16 amino acids. Germline-derived CDR1 and CDR2 are LGHDT and YNNKEL (reference sequence). The CDR3 DNA follows: TGTGCCAGCAGCCAACCACAGGGTGTAGGTATCACTGAAGCTTTCTTT. Its protein product is CASSQPQGVGITEAFF.

This chain joins TRBV24-1 and TRBJ2-5; 9 nucleotides agree with TRBD1. Germline CDR1 is KGHDR and CDR2 is SFDVKD. The ends lost 1 base at V and 5 bases at J; junction bases unmatched: 4. This CDR3 region has 15 residues. In DNA form, the CDR3 reads TGTGCCACCAGTGATTTCGGGACAGGGTTGGAGACCCAGTACTTC. Translated, it gives CATSDFGTGLETQYF.

The chain couples TRBV29-1 to TRBJ2-7; D may be TRBD1 (6 bases). Germline lookup yields CDR1 SQVTM and CDR2 ANQGSEA. This CDR3 has 14 residues. Trimming shortened V by 4 bases and J by 5 bases, and 18 bases separated the two germline ends. CDR3 protein: CSVGPRQVHDEQYF. CDR3 coding DNA: TGCAGCGTTGGCCCGCGACAGGTTCACGACGAGCAGTACTTC.

V gene TRBV5-4 combines with J gene TRBJ1-1; TRBD1 matches 9 bases. J lost 5 bases, V lost 3 bases, and 5 bases had no gene match. This CDR3 has 14 residues. CDR1 and CDR2 (germline): SGHNT, YYREEE (reference sequence). CDR3 in amino acids: CASSSGTGRTEAFF. Written as DNA, the CDR3 is TGTGCCAGCAGCTCCGGGACAGGGCGTACTGAAGCTTTCTTT.

This chain joins TRBV7-2 and TRBJ2-5; 12 nucleotides agree with TRBD1. The germline V gene encodes CDR1 SGHTA and CDR2 FQGNSA. CDR3 length equals 15 residues. Unmatched junction bases numbered 3, after V lost 3 bases and J lost 4 bases. CDR3 in amino acids: CASSFGTGGRETQYF. CDR3 nucleotide sequence: TGTGCCAGCAGCTTCGGGACAGGGGGCCGAGAGACCCAGTACTTC.

The rearrangement joins TRBV25-1 to TRBJ2-1, with D perhaps TRBD2 (6 bases). Germline V gene data show CDR1 as MGHDK and CDR2 as SYGVNS. The CDR3 length is 15 residues. Deletions cut 7 bases from V and 3 bases from J, with 16 bases between. The CDR3 is CASMGPGGGYNEQFF. DNA for the CDR3: TGTGCCAGCATGGGACCCGGGGGAGGCTACAATGAGCAGTTCTTC.

By share, this clone ranks as medium-sized. The genes are TRBV5-1 and TRBJ1-6, with 8 nucleotides matching TRBD1. The germline gives CDR1 SGHRS, CDR2 YFSETQ. Losses at the gene ends were 0 bases for V and 8 bases for J; bases not matched to a gene: 1. CDR3 length: 14 amino acids. The CDR3 is CASSLGTGYSPLHF. CDR3 nucleotides: TGCGCCAGCAGCTTGGGGACAGGGTATTCACCCCTCCACTTT.

The CDR3 reads CASSFPGTEAFF. CDR3 nucleotide sequence: TGTGCCAGCAGTTTTCCGGGTACTGAAGCTTTCTTT. V usage is TRBV7-3 and J usage is TRBJ1-1; D is unclear. Trimming pared 6 bases from V and 5 bases from J, leaving 10 bases between. From germline, CDR1 is SGHTA and CDR2 FQGTGA. The CDR3 spans 12 residues.

The genes are TRBV10-3 and TRBJ2-1; 9 positions agree with TRBD2. The germline V gene encodes CDR1 ENHRY and CDR2 SYGVKD. The length of the CDR3 is 15 residues. Trimming cost V 6 bases and J 2 bases; bases outside gene matches: 5. This chain's CDR3 is CAIRDSGGPYNEQFF. The CDR3 DNA reads as TGTGCCATCAGGGATAGCGGGGGCCCCTACAATGAGCAGTTCTTC.

The V and J genes are TRBV4-2 and TRBJ2-7, with 7 bases fitting TRBD2. Looked up from germline, CDR1 is LGHNA and CDR2 is YNFKEQ. The CDR3 is 14 amino acids. The ends lost 0 bases at V and 3 bases at J; junction bases unmatched: 2. This CDR3 reads CASSQDTSVYEQYF. Here the CDR3 DNA reads TGTGCCAGCAGCCAAGATACTAGCGTCTACGAGCAGTACTTC.

The J gene is TRBJ2-7, the V gene TRBV7-2; tentatively, D is TRBD2 (6 bases). V was cut by 3 bases and J by 6 bases, with 15 bases left in between. Germline loops: CDR1 SGHTA, CDR2 FQGNSA. The length of the CDR3 is 14 residues. This CDR3 is CASSLRRVEGEQYF. The CDR3 DNA follows: TGTGCCAGCAGCTTGAGGCGGGTGGAGGGCGAGCAGTACTTC. Full variable domain (remainder filled in from reference TRBV7-2 and TRBJ2-7): GAGVSQSPSNKVTEKGKDVELRCDPISGHTALYWYRQSLGQGLEFLIYFQGNSAPDKSGLPSDRFSAERTGGSVSTLTIQRTQQEDSAVYLCASSLRRVEGEQYFGPGTRLTVT.

The chain carries TRBV6-5 and TRBJ2-1; D call uncertain. The ends were cut back, 7 bases at V and 7 bases at J, with 14 bases in the middle. The CDR3 extends over 13 amino acids. The germline gives CDR1 MNHEY, CDR2 SVGAGI. The CDR3 DNA follows: TGTGCCAGCATGTCTAGAATGAAAAATGAGCAGTTCTTC. This codes for CASMSRMKNEQFF.

V usage is TRBV7-2 and J usage is TRBJ2-1; 13 bases line up with TRBD2. V lost 5 bases and J lost 9; bases outside the gene matches: 7. CDR1 is SGHTA, CDR2 FQGNSA, per germline. The CDR3 covers 15 residues. This CDR3 reads CASSPGTSGIGEQFF. For the CDR3, the DNA is TGTGCCAGCAGCCCCGGGACTAGCGGGATTGGTGAGCAGTTCTTC.

The CDR3 nucleotides are TGTGCCAGCAGCCAAGGCCCAGCTAGCTCCTACGAGCAGTACTTC. It yields the protein CASSQGPASSYEQYF. The chain uses TRBV4-2 and TRBJ2-7; no reliable D call. Germline lookup yields CDR1 LGHNA and CDR2 YNFKEQ. There are 15 residues in the CDR3. V shed 1 base and J shed 0 bases, with 10 bases lying between them.

The chain carries TRBV6-2 or TRBV6-3 and TRBJ2-1, with 12 bases lining up with TRBD2. This CDR3 region has 16 residues. V was pared by 5 bases and J by 5 bases, with 7 bases of the junction left unmatched. The germline CDR1 and CDR2 sequences are MNHEY and SVGEGT. Here the CDR3 reads CASSGLAGKAHNEQFF. DNA for the CDR3: TGTGCCAGCAGTGGACTAGCGGGAAAGGCGCACAATGAGCAGTTCTTC.

This sequence joins TRBV7-9 and TRBJ1-1, with 10 bases fitting TRBD1. The CDR3 covers 16 residues. The V and J ends lost 4 bases and 3 bases, in that order; junction bases with no gene match: 8. CDR1 is SEHNR, CDR2 FQNEAQ, per germline (reference sequence). CDR3 coding DNA: TGTGCCAGCAGCTACCCTTCTGGGACAGGGGACACTGAAGCTTTCTTT. Its translation: CASSYPSGTGDTEAFF.

This clone was detected only a few times. The rearrangement joins TRBV7-9 to TRBJ1-4; 7 bases map to TRBD1. The CDR3 has 15 amino acids. Germline values: CDR1 SEHNR, CDR2 FQNEAQ (reference sequence). With V trimmed by 7 bases and J by 4 bases, 9 bases remained unmatched. CDR3 in DNA: TGTGCCAGCACTAAACCGGGACAGTATAATGAAAAACTGTTTTTT. This gives the protein CASTKPGQYNEKLFF.

The J gene is TRBJ1-1, the V gene TRBV7-8; 10 nucleotides align to TRBD1. Germline loops: CDR1 SGHVS, CDR2 FQNEAQ. V trimming: 8 bases; J trimming: 4 bases; junction bases outside the gene matches: 1. The CDR3 runs to 12 residues. CDR3 nucleotides: TGTGCCAGCGGGACAGGGGTCACTGAAGCTTTCTTT. Protein: CASGTGVTEAFF.

The chain has TRBV11-2 and TRBJ2-7; TRBD1 might be the D (6 bases). The V end lost 5 bases, the J end lost 4 bases, and 12 bases lay between the germline ends. Germline CDR1 is SGHAT and CDR2 is FQNNGV. CDR3 length equals 13 residues. The CDR3 is CASSDRYQYEQYF. CDR3 coding DNA: TGTGCCAGCAGCGACAGGTACCAGTACGAGCAGTACTTC.

The rearrangement links TRBV15 to TRBJ2-1; 14 bases line up with TRBD2. Germline V CDR1 and CDR2: LNHNV, YYDKDF (reference sequence). There are 17 residues in the CDR3. The ends lost 0 bases at V and 8 bases at J; junction bases unmatched: 6. The CDR3 sequence is CATSRDSRLAGGYEQFF. CDR3 nucleotides: TGTGCCACCAGCAGAGATTCGAGACTAGCGGGAGGGTATGAGCAGTTCTTC.

This rearrangement joins TRBV6-5 to TRBJ2-5, with D possibly being TRBD1 (6 bases). The V end lost 6 bases, the J end lost 5 bases, and 16 bases lay between the germline ends. The CDR3 is made up of 14 amino acids. Germline V CDR1 and CDR2: MNHEY, SVGAGI. In DNA form, the CDR3 reads TGTGCCAGCAGGATAACCGGGACACAGGAGACCCAGTACTTC. This gives the protein CASRITGTQETQYF.

The chain has TRBV29-1 and TRBJ2-7, with D perhaps TRBD1 (5 bases). V dropped 5 bases and J dropped 2 bases, with 7 bases sitting between them. This CDR3 spans 11 amino acids. Germline assignment: CDR1 SQVTM and CDR2 ANQGSEA. The CDR3 sequence: CSVQGTYEQYF. CDR3 nucleotides: TGCAGCGTTCAGGGAACCTACGAGCAGTACTTC.

This chain links TRBV14 with TRBJ2-2; TRBD2 aligns across 8 bases. The V gene end was trimmed by 4 bases and the J gene end by 5 bases; junction bases not matched to a gene: 3. Germline CDR1 reads SGHDN; CDR2 reads FVKESK. This CDR3 is 14 amino acids long. The CDR3 nucleotides are TGTGCCAGCAGCCTAGCGGGGTGGACCGGGGAGCTGTTTTTT. As protein: CASSLAGWTGELFF.

This chain uses TRBV5-6 with TRBJ2-7; the D is unclear. V was pared by 0 bases and J by 0 bases, with 10 bases between. CDR3 size: 15 residues. Per the germline V gene, CDR1 is SGHDT and CDR2 is YYEEEE. The CDR3 reads CASSLGPRNSYEQYV. CDR3 nucleotides: TGTGCCAGCAGCTTGGGACCGAGGAACTCCTACGAGCAGTACGTC.

CDR3 nucleotides: TGTGCCAGCAGGGTACTAGCGGGATCCGCCGAGCAGTACTTC. Translating gives CASRVLAGSAEQYF. This chain uses TRBV6-6 with TRBJ2-7; 10 nucleotides agree with TRBD2. V lost 6 bases, J lost 6 bases, and 8 bases stayed unmatched. Germline values: CDR1 MNHNY, CDR2 SVGAGI (reference sequence). CDR3 length: 14 amino acids.

This chain uses TRBV18 with TRBJ2-2, with 8 bases identical to TRBD1. The germline CDR1 and CDR2 sequences are KGHSH and LQKENI. CDR3 length equals 15 residues. V shed 1 base, J shed 5 bases, and the junction held 3 bases outside the gene matches. In DNA, the CDR3 is TGTGCCAGCTCACCACAGACAGGGGTGACCGGGGAGCTGTTTTTT. This encodes CASSPQTGVTGELFF.

The V call is TRBV20-1, the J call TRBJ2-5; 9 bases agree with TRBD2. J gave up 2 bases and V 3 bases, and 1 base lay outside the gene matches. CDR1 is DFQATT, CDR2 SNEGSKA, per germline (reference sequence). This CDR3 comprises 13 residues. The CDR3 sequence is CSASLAGQETQYF. The CDR3 nucleotides read TGCAGTGCTAGTCTAGCGGGGCAAGAGACCCAGTACTTC.